These 29 T cell receptor beta chains originate from one sample sequenced in a study of cytomegalovirus exposure and HLA in healthy donors. The primer mix had 60 Vbeta and 13 Jbeta primers. Sequenced by immunoSEQ multiplex PCR; TCRdb stores in-frame clones only, minus some. The repertoire includes 200,000 to 250,000 clones, approximately 84% of them detected once, and about 0.58% sits in the top ten. Sequencing input: PBMCs. All receptors come from a woman in her thirties or forties in good health and CMV-seronegative.

V gene TRBV11-3 combines with J gene TRBJ2-3; TRBD2 aligns across 11 bases. This CDR3 has 18 amino acids. Germline V gives CDR1 SGHNT, CDR2 YENEEA. The junction had 12 bases not matched to a gene; V was cut back by 5 bases and J by 2 bases. CDR3 residues: CASSPSRILAGVTDTQYF. For the CDR3, the DNA is TGTGCCAGCAGCCCTAGTCGGATACTAGCGGGGGTCACAGATACGCAGTATTTT. Full variable domain (rest looked up from reference TRBV11-3 and TRBJ2-3): EAGVVQSPRYKIIEKKQPVAFWCNPISGHNTLYWYLQNLGQGPELLIRYENEEAVDDSQLPKDRFSAERLKGVDSTLKIQPAELGDSAVYLCASSPSRILAGVTDTQYFGPGTRLTVL.

The J gene is TRBJ2-3, the V gene TRBV7-8; TRBD2 matches at 7 bases. V was clipped by 11 bases and J by 0 bases; unmatched bases: 5. CDR1 and CDR2 from the germline V gene are SGHVS and FQNEAQ. The CDR3 is made up of 13 amino acids. CDR3 protein: CAGGGGSTDTQYF. The CDR3 DNA reads TGTGCCGGGGGGGGTGGCAGCACAGATACGCAGTATTTT.

This chain links TRBV29-1 with TRBJ1-1; D is uncertain. Germline V gene sequence: CDR1 SQVTM, CDR2 ANQGSEA. V was pared by 6 bases and J by 7 bases, with 12 bases between. This CDR3 has 11 residues. This CDR3 reads CSVGGMVEAFF. The CDR3 coding sequence is TGCAGCGTAGGAGGGATGGTTGAAGCTTTCTTT. Together with reference TRBV29-1 and TRBJ1-1, the CDR3 gives the full variable domain: SAVISQKPSRDICQRGTSLTIQCQVDSQVTMMFWYRQQPGQSLTLIATANQGSEATYESGFVIDKFPISRPNLTFSTLTVSNMSPEDSSIYLCSVGGMVEAFFGQGTRLTVV.

J is TRBJ2-7 and V is TRBV19; TRBD1 matches 10 bases. From germline, CDR1 is LNHDA and CDR2 SQIVND (reference sequence). This CDR3 region has 12 residues. V lost 10 bases and J lost 5; bases outside the gene matches: 5. The CDR3 bases are TGTGCCATAGGGACAGGGGAGGACGAGCAGTACTTC. Encoded protein: CAIGTGEDEQYF.

CDR3 loop: CASSQDRGYEQFF. The CDR3 nucleotides are TGCGCCAGCAGCCAAGACAGGGGCTATGAGCAGTTCTTC. The V call is TRBV4-3, the J call TRBJ2-1; D is perhaps TRBD1 (6 bases). The germline gives CDR1 LGHNA, CDR2 YSLEER. Trimming pared 0 bases from V and 8 bases from J, leaving 8 bases between. The CDR3 spans 13 residues.

The genes are TRBV5-1 and TRBJ1-4; D unresolved. Trimming took 1 base from V and 4 from J, leaving 8 bases between them. The CDR3 sequence is 14 residues long. Looked up from germline, CDR1 is SGHRS and CDR2 is YFSETQ. CDR3 in amino acids: CASSLSSVNEKLFF. Written as DNA, the CDR3 is TGCGCCAGCAGCTTGTCGTCTGTTAATGAAAAACTGTTTTTT.

The V and J genes are TRBV9 and TRBJ1-4, with 7 positions matching TRBD1. Germline CDR1 reads SGDLS; CDR2 reads YYNGEE. After removal of 7 bases from V and 4 bases from J, the junction contained 10 bases not matched to a gene. The CDR3 runs to 15 residues. CDR3 in amino acids: CASGRGGTVNEKLFF. CDR3 DNA sequence: TGTGCCAGCGGCCGAGGTGGGACAGTTAATGAAAAACTGTTTTTT.

The rearrangement uses TRBV27 and TRBJ1-1, with 8 bases identical to TRBD1. The V gene end was trimmed by 2 bases and the J gene end by 1 base; junction bases not matched to a gene: 15. Germline-derived CDR1 and CDR2 are MNHEY and SMNVEV (reference sequence). CDR3 length equals 19 residues. This CDR3 reads CASSLEAPLTGARNTEAFF. The CDR3, as DNA: TGTGCCAGCAGTTTAGAAGCCCCGCTGACAGGGGCCCGGAACACTGAAGCTTTCTTT.

The gene calls are TRBV6-5 and TRBJ2-1, with a weak D call TRBD1 (5 bases). The CDR3 spans 13 residues. The V gene's germline CDR1 is MNHEY and CDR2 SVGAGI. V lost 10 bases and J 5 bases, leaving 15 bases between the germline ends. The CDR3 reads CATQGFRDNEQFF. The CDR3 region has the DNA TGTGCCACCCAGGGCTTCAGGGACAATGAGCAGTTCTTC.

This chain connects TRBV5-4 to TRBJ1-1; unclear D gene. Trimming removed 0 bases at V and 6 bases at J, with 12 bases between. Germline assignment: CDR1 SGHNT and CDR2 YYREEE (reference sequence). The CDR3 covers 14 residues. As DNA, the CDR3 is TGTGCCAGCAGCTTGGCGGGTAGGTCTGCTGAAGCTTTCTTT. As protein: CASSLAGRSAEAFF.

Concerning this clone itself: Other DNA sequences from this sample encode an identical CDR3 as well. The V call is TRBV7-2, the J call TRBJ1-1, with D tentatively TRBD1 (5 bases). CDR3 length equals 14 residues. Deletions cut 6 bases from V and 0 bases from J, with 11 bases between. The germline V gene has CDR1 SGHTA and CDR2 FQGNSA. The DNA of the CDR3 is TGTGCCAGCAGTCTGGGGCAGTTGAACACTGAAGCTTTCTTT. Translating it yields CASSLGQLNTEAFF.

The V gene is TRBV2, the J gene TRBJ1-2; TRBD1 matches at 7 bases. Germline V gene data show CDR1 as SNHLY and CDR2 as FYNNEI. V lost 1 base and J lost 2; bases outside the gene matches: 4. This CDR3 is built from 15 residues. For the CDR3, the DNA is TGTGCCAGCAGTGAAGGGGGACAGCAGAACTATGGCTACACCTTC. The encoded protein is CASSEGGQQNYGYTF.

In nucleotides, the CDR3 is TGTGCCAGCAGTCCTCAGGGAACGGGCACCGGGGAGCTGTTTTTT. This sequence encodes CASSPQGTGTGELFF. V and J are TRBV6-1 and TRBJ2-2, with D tentatively TRBD1 (5 bases). Germline CDR1 MNHNS, CDR2 SASEGT. Trimming took off 5 bases at V and 4 bases at J, with 14 bases between the two ends. The CDR3 length is 15 residues.

Comments on this clone: The junction shows a germline mismatch at one end, possibly a read error. The chain recombines TRBV5-1 with TRBJ1-2; TRBD1 matches at 8 bases. The CDR3 spans 19 residues. Germline V gene lookup returns CDR1 SGHRS and CDR2 YFSETQ. The DNA of the CDR3 is TGCGTCAGCAGAGACAGGGGTGCTAGTACATACCTGAAAAGCAGTGGCTACACCTTC. Encoded protein: CVSRDRGASTYLKSSGYTF.

This clone was recorded only once. The chain couples TRBV10-3 to TRBJ2-7; D perhaps matches TRBD2 (8 bases). Germline values: CDR1 ENHRY, CDR2 SYGVKD. This CDR3 comprises 16 residues. The germline V and J ends were trimmed by 4 bases and 4 bases, with 20 bases remaining between them. Here the CDR3 reads CAISGAGTAGVYEQYF. The CDR3 region has the DNA TGTGCCATCAGTGGTGCCGGGACAGCGGGGGTTTACGAGCAGTACTTC.

This clone was found a few times. This chain joins TRBV4-2 and TRBJ1-1, with 9 positions matching TRBD1. The V and J ends lost 3 bases and 3 bases, in that order; junction bases with no gene match: 2. Germline V gives CDR1 LGHNA, CDR2 YNFKEQ. There are 14 residues in the CDR3. CDR3 in DNA: TGTGCCAGCAGCCAGAGGACAGGGGACACTGAAGCTTTCTTT. Amino acid sequence: CASSQRTGDTEAFF.

The genes are TRBV19 and TRBJ1-2, with D uncertain. Trimming cost V 6 bases and J 0 bases, with 20 bases left between them. Germline V gene data show CDR1 as LNHDA and CDR2 as SQIVND (reference sequence). This CDR3 spans 17 amino acids. CDR3 sequence: CASSREGIPFSNYGYTF. CDR3 nucleotide sequence: TGTGCCAGTAGCCGGGAAGGGATACCCTTTTCTAACTATGGCTACACCTTC.

About this clone itself: Other nucleotide sequences in the sample specify the same CDR3. The V gene is TRBV9, the J gene TRBJ1-2, with D perhaps matching TRBD1 (6 bases). This CDR3 comprises 11 residues. Looked up from germline, CDR1 is SGDLS and CDR2 is YYNGEE. Trimming took 4 bases from V and 8 from J, leaving 9 bases between them. CDR3 coding DNA: TGTGCCAGCAGCTCGAGGGGGGGCTACACCTTC. As protein: CASSSRGGYTF.

The J gene is TRBJ2-1, the V gene TRBV19; tentative D call: TRBD1 (6 bases). Trimming left V 8 bases short and J 4 bases short, with 15 bases between. CDR1 LNHDA and CDR2 SQIVND come from the germline V gene (reference sequence). The CDR3 totals 14 residues. The CDR3 is CASAPGQKYNEQFF. DNA for the CDR3: TGTGCCAGTGCCCCGGGACAAAAATACAATGAGCAGTTCTTC.

Remarks on this clone: An end of the junction differs from the germline gene, which may be a read error. This chain connects TRBV7-9 to TRBJ1-2, with 7 bases matching TRBD1. The germline CDR1 and CDR2 sequences are SEHNR and FQNEAQ (reference sequence). This CDR3 is built from 15 residues. This CDR3 reads CASSLTGAANYGYTF. In nucleotides, the CDR3 is TGTGCCAGTAGCTTAACAGGGGCAGCTAACTATGGCTACACCTTC.

The rearrangement joins TRBV30 to TRBJ1-5, with D hard to call. V gave up 0 bases and J gave up 6 bases, with 9 bases separating them. This CDR3 comprises 13 residues. Germline CDR1 reads GTSNPN; CDR2 reads SVGIG (reference sequence). This chain's CDR3 is CAWSVGLSQPQHF. DNA of the CDR3: TGTGCCTGGAGTGTTGGTCTTAGTCAGCCCCAGCATTTT. Supplemented by reference TRBV30 and TRBJ1-5, the full variable domain reads SQTIHQWPATLVQPVGSPLSLECTVEGTSNPNLYWYRQAAGRGLQLLFYSVGIGQISSEVPQNLSASRPQDRQFILSSKKLLLSDSGFYLCAWSVGLSQPQHFGDGTRLSIL.

This chain connects TRBV19 to TRBJ1-1; tentatively, D is TRBD1 (6 bases). V shed 3 bases and J shed 1 base, with 12 bases lying between them. This CDR3 has 15 residues. Germline CDR1 LNHDA, CDR2 SQIVND (reference sequence). CDR3 DNA: TGTGCCAGTAGTATCACAGGGAGTGAGAACACTGAAGCTTTCTTT. It specifies CASSITGSENTEAFF.

The chain carries TRBV7-2 and TRBJ1-2, with TRBD1 matching 7 bases. J gave up 4 bases and V 3 bases, and 5 bases lay outside the gene matches. This CDR3 is built from 14 residues. Germline CDR1 SGHTA, CDR2 FQGNSA. This CDR3 is CASSFDRAAYGYTF. In DNA, the CDR3 is TGTGCCAGCAGCTTCGACAGGGCCGCCTATGGCTACACCTTC.

V usage is TRBV19 and J usage is TRBJ2-3, with 11 positions matching TRBD1. Germline V lookup: CDR1 LNHDA, CDR2 SQIVND (reference sequence). V gave up 5 bases and J gave up 2 bases; unmatched junction bases: 12. The CDR3 is 18 amino acids. The CDR3 DNA sequence: TGTGCCAGTAGTTCCGGGACAGGGGGTTTGGGAGTCACAGATACGCAGTATTTT. This sequence encodes CASSSGTGGLGVTDTQYF.

The chain uses TRBV28 and TRBJ1-6; D uncertain. CDR3 length: 13 amino acids. Trimming took off 1 base at V and 9 bases at J, with 7 bases between the two ends. The germline gives CDR1 MDHEN, CDR2 SYDVKM. In nucleotides, the CDR3 is TGTGCCAGCAGTTTATCGGAGTCTTCACCCCTCCACTTT. Its protein product is CASSLSESSPLHF.

In its sample, this clone was seen once. This chain connects TRBV19 to TRBJ1-2; TRBD1 agrees at 8 bases. The germline gives CDR1 LNHDA, CDR2 SQIVND (reference sequence). J was trimmed by 8 bases and V by 7 bases; bases with no gene match: 6. CDR3 size: 12 residues. CDR3 nucleotide sequence: TGTGCCAGTACCCTTTCAGGGGGCGGCTACACCTTC. Encoded protein: CASTLSGGGYTF. Full variable domain (outside the CDR3, taken from reference TRBV19 and TRBJ1-2): DGGITQSPKYLFRKEGQNVTLSCEQNLNHDAMYWYRQDPGQGLRLIYYSQIVNDFQKGDIAEGYSVSREKKESFPLTVTSAQKNPTAFYLCASTLSGGGYTFGSGTRLTVV.

The chain carries TRBV6-1 and TRBJ2-5; the match to TRBD2 covers 8 bases. The germline CDR1 and CDR2 sequences are MNHNS and SASEGT. The CDR3 consists of 14 residues. Unmatched junction bases numbered 4, after V lost 2 bases and J lost 5 bases. This chain's CDR3 is CASSERTSRETQYF. Here the CDR3 DNA reads TGTGCCAGCAGTGAAAGGACTAGCCGCGAGACCCAGTACTTC.

This clone was observed a handful of times. This chain connects TRBV18 to TRBJ2-3; a possible D gene is TRBD1 (5 bases). V dropped 3 bases and J dropped 2 bases, with 12 bases sitting between them. CDR1 is KGHSH, CDR2 LQKENI, per germline. This CDR3 has 15 residues. The CDR3 region has the DNA TGTGCCAGCTCACCGTCACAGGTTTCCACAGATACGCAGTATTTT. Protein sequence: CASSPSQVSTDTQYF.

A few counts support this clone. The V call is TRBV11-1, the J call TRBJ2-3; the match to TRBD2 covers 9 bases. The CDR3 sequence is 15 residues long. The germline V gene encodes CDR1 SGHAT and CDR2 FQDESV (reference sequence). The trim removed 5 bases at V and 4 bases at J, leaving 7 bases unmatched. CDR3: CASSESGGRADTQYF. In DNA, the CDR3 is TGTGCCAGCAGCGAGAGCGGGGGGCGAGCAGATACGCAGTATTTT.